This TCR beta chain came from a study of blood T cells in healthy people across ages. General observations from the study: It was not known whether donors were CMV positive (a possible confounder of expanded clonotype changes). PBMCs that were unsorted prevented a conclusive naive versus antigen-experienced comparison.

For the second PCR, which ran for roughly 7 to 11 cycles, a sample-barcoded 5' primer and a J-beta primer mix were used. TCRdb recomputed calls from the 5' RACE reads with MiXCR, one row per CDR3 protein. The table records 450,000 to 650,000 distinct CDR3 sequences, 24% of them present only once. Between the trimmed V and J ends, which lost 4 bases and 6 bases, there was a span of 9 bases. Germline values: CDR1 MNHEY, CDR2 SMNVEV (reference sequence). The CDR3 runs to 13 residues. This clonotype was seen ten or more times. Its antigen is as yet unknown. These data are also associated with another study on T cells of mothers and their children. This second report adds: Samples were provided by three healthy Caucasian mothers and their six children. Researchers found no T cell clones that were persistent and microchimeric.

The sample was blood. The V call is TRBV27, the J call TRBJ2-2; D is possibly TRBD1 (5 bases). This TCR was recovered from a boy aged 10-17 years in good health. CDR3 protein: CASSWTLAGELFF. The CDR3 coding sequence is TGTGCCAGCAGTTGGACATTAGCCGGGGAGCTGTTTTTT.